This TCR beta chain was identified during a study of cytomegalovirus exposure and HLA in healthy donors. On the study more broadly: Genotyping showed roughly 81% of over 350 donors falling in the Caucasian-associated ancestry cluster. Whole-study results and caveats: Later on, an analysis found that several of the most significant clusters appeared to be linked to common viral pathogens, which included parvovirus B19. Most TCR beta V segments were productive about 87% or about 30% of the time in an earlier analysis. It was taken for granted in presence/absence analyses that sequencing depth across donors was roughly uniform.

CDR1 and CDR2 (germline): SGHRS, YFSETQ. This CDR3 is 13 amino acids long. Trimming shortened V by 0 bases and J by 2 bases, and 5 bases separated the two germline ends. PCR amplification relied on 60 Vbeta primers (plus 13 Jbeta primers). The protocol was immunoSEQ multiplex PCR, while the TCRdb copy is restricted to in-frame clones and leaves out a portion. The sample holds 150,000 to 200,000 clones, roughly 72% seen once. Note on this clone: The antigen is not known.

Sequencing was performed on PBMCs. This receptor was identified in a woman aged 40 to 50 in good health and CMV-seronegative. The rearrangement joins TRBV5-1 to TRBJ1-1; D remains ambiguous. CDR3: CASSLASNTEAFF. The CDR3 DNA is TGCGCCAGCAGCTTGGCATCAAACACTGAAGCTTTCTTT.